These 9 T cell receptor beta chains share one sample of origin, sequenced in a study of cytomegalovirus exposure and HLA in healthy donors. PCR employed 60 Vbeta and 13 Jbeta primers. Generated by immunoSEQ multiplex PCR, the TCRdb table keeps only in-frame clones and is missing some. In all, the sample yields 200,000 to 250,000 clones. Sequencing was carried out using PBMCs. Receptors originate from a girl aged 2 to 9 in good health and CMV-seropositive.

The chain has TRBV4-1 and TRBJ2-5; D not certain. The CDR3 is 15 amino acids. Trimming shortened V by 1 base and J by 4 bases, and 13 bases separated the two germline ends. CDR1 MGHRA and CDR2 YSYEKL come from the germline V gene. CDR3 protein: CASSQGPARGETQYF. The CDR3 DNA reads TGCGCCAGCAGCCAAGGTCCCGCTAGAGGAGAGACCCAGTACTTC.

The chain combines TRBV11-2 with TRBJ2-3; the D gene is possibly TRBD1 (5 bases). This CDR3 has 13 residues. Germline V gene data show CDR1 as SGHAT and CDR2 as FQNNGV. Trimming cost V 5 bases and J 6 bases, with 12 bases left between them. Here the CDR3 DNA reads TGTGCCAGCAGCGACAGTTTAGGGGATACGCAGTATTTT. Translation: CASSDSLGDTQYF.

DNA for the CDR3: TGCGCCAGCAGCTCGGGACAGGGACAAGAGACCCAGTACTTC. Encoded protein: CASSSGQGQETQYF. The chain uses TRBV5-1 and TRBJ2-5, with 9 nucleotides matching TRBD1. The J segment lost 2 bases and the V segment lost 3 bases, leaving 2 bases of the junction unmatched. The length of the CDR3 is 14 residues. Germline V gene data show CDR1 as SGHRS and CDR2 as YFSETQ.

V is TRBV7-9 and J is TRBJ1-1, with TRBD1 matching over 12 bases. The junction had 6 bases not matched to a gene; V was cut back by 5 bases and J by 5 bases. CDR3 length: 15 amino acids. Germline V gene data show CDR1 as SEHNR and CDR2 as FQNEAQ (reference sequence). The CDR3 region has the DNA TGTGCCAGCAGCGCGGGGGACAGGGGGCGGACTGAAGCTTTCTTT. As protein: CASSAGDRGRTEAFF.

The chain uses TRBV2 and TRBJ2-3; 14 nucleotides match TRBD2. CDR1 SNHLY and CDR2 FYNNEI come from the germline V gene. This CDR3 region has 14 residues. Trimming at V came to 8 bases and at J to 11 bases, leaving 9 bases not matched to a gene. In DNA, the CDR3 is TGTGCCAGCCTGGGGGGGACTAGCGGGAGAGGGCAGTATTTT. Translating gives CASLGGTSGRGQYF.

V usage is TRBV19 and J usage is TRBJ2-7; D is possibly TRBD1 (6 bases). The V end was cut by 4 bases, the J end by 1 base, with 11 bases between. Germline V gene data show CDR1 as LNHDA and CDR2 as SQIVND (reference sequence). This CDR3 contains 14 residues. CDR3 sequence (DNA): TGTGCCAGTAGTACAGGGGCCCATTCCTACGAGCAGTACTTC. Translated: CASSTGAHSYEQYF.

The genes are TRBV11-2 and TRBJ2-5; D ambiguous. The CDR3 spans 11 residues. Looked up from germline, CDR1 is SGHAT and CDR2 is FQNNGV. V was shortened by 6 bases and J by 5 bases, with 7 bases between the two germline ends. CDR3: CASSPGETQYF. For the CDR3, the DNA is TGTGCCAGCAGTCCCGGGGAGACCCAGTACTTC.

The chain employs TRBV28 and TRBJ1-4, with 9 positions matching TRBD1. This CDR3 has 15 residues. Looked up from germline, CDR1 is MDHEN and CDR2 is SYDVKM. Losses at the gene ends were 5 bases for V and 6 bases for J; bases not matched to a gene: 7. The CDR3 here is CASSLSRQGDEKLFF. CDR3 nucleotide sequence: TGTGCCAGCAGTCTTTCCCGACAGGGGGATGAAAAACTGTTTTTT.

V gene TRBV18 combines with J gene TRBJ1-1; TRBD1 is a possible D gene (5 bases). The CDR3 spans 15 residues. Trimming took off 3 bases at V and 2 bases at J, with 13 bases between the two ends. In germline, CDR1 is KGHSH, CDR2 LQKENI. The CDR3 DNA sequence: TGTGCCAGCTCACCGGGGGGAGTTCCAAACACTGAAGCTTTCTTT. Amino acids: CASSPGGVPNTEAFF.